The present TCR beta chain was sequenced within a study of technical replicates of blood from a handful of donors. This table comes from immunoSEQ multiplex PCR, and its TCRdb copy is limited to in-frame clones, with some not included. The sample includes 90,000 or so clones, 85% to 95% seen only once; the top ten take roughly 0.34%. Trimming took off 6 bases at V and 0 bases at J, with 9 bases between the two ends. The CDR3 covers 13 residues. Germline values: CDR1 MDHEN, CDR2 SYDVKM. Specimen: T cells isolated from PBMCs. The chain has TRBV28 and TRBJ2-7, with D perhaps TRBD2 (5 bases). This TCR derives from a human donor in good health. The CDR3 DNA reads TGTGCCAGCAGGGGAGAAAGCTCCTACGAGCAGTACTTC. Residues: CASRGESSYEQYF.